Listed below are T cell receptor beta chains from one sample, sequenced in a study of blood T cell repertoires in COVID-19. Profiling relied on immunoSEQ multiplex PCR, and the TCRdb table lists in-frame clones only, not all of them. Among under 450,000 clones listed, around 86% were seen once. Sequencing input: PBMCs or T cells enriched from blood (not recorded which). The receptors originated from a woman between 45 and 60 years old who had recovered from COVID-19. CDR3s include the opening cysteine and the closing phenylalanine or tryptophan. D genes are given only for firm matches. For some rows the clone size is stated as once, few or many, or as a class when expanded; others skip it.

J: TRBJ1-2; D: -; V: TRBV12-3/TRBV12-4; size: -; CDR3: CASREQGDYGYTF; DNA: TGTGCCAGCAGAGAACAGGGTGACTATGGCTACACCTTC
J: TRBJ2-7; D: -; V: TRBV30; size: -; CDR3: CAWSVGGYEQYF; DNA: TGTGCCTGGAGTGTAGGGGGCTACGAGCAGTACTTC
J: TRBJ1-2; D: -; V: TRBV27; size: -; CDR3: CASSRTSSTGFGYGYTF; DNA: TGTGCCAGCAGTCGCACCTCCTCGACAGGTTTTGGGTATGGCTACACCTTC
J: TRBJ1-2; D: -; V: TRBV24-1; size: -; CDR3: CATSDGRDYTF; DNA: TGTGCCACCAGTGATGGCAGGGACTACACCTTC
J: TRBJ1-1; D: -; V: TRBV7-2; size: -; CDR3: CASSPSATNTEAFF; DNA: TGTGCCAGCAGCCCCAGTGCAACGAACACTGAAGCTTTCTTT
J: TRBJ2-7; D: TRBD2; V: TRBV19; size: -; CDR3: CASSITSGQSYEQYF; DNA: TGTGCCAGTAGTATCACTAGCGGGCAGAGTTACGAGCAGTACTTC
J: TRBJ1-6; D: -; V: TRBV4-1; size: -; CDR3: CASSPFALLSNNSPLHF; DNA: TGCGCCAGCAGCCCCTTCGCGTTGCTTAGTAATAATTCACCCCTCCACTTT
J: TRBJ2-1; D: -; V: TRBV10-3; size: once; CDR3: CAISDAGEQFF; DNA: TGTGCCATCAGTGACGCGGGTGAGCAGTTCTTC
J: TRBJ1-1; D: -; V: TRBV2; size: -; CDR3: CASSEEPGGTEAFF; DNA: TGTGCCAGCAGTGAAGAGCCGGGTGGCACTGAAGCTTTCTTT
J: TRBJ1-5; D: -; V: TRBV7-2; size: -; CDR3: CASSLRGGSNQPQHF; DNA: TGTGCCAGCAGCTTAAGGGGGGGGAGCAATCAGCCCCAGCATTTT
J: TRBJ2-3; D: TRBD1; V: TRBV11-3; size: -; CDR3: CASSPRRQGDADTQYF; DNA: TGTGCCAGCAGCCCAAGACGACAGGGAGACGCAGATACGCAGTATTTT
J: TRBJ2-2; D: -; V: TRBV6-5; size: few; CDR3: CASTQDRNTGELFF; DNA: TGTGCCAGCACCCAAGACAGGAACACCGGGGAGCTGTTTTTT
J: TRBJ1-6; D: TRBD1; V: TRBV5-5; size: few; CDR3: CASSLQTGSSYNSPLHF; DNA: TGTGCCAGCAGCCTACAGACAGGGAGCTCCTATAATTCACCCCTCCACTTT
J: TRBJ2-1; D: -; V: TRBV5-6; size: -; CDR3: CASSFQGRVRRYNEQFF; DNA: TGTGCCAGCAGCTTCCAGGGTAGGGTCCGGCGCTACAATGAGCAGTTCTTC
J: TRBJ1-4; D: -; V: TRBV27; size: few; CDR3: CASSFTGMGPTNEKLFF; DNA: TGTGCCAGCAGTTTCACAGGGATGGGGCCAACTAATGAAAAACTGTTTTTT
J: TRBJ2-7; D: -; V: TRBV3-1/TRBV3-2; size: -; CDR3: CASSQVDEQYF; DNA: TGTGCCAGCAGCCAAGTCGACGAGCAGTACTTC
J: TRBJ2-3; D: TRBD2; V: TRBV5-4; size: -; CDR3: CASSFGTSGRDTQYF; DNA: TGTGCCAGCAGCTTCGGGACTAGCGGGCGAGATACGCAGTATTTT
J: TRBJ1-1; D: -; V: TRBV19; size: -; CDR3: CASSRTANTEAFF; DNA: TGTGCCAGTAGTAGAACAGCGAACACTGAAGCTTTCTTT
J: TRBJ1-3; D: TRBD1; V: TRBV18; size: -; CDR3: CASSPGQNSGNTIYF; DNA: TGTGCCAGCTCACCGGGACAGAACTCTGGAAACACCATATATTTT